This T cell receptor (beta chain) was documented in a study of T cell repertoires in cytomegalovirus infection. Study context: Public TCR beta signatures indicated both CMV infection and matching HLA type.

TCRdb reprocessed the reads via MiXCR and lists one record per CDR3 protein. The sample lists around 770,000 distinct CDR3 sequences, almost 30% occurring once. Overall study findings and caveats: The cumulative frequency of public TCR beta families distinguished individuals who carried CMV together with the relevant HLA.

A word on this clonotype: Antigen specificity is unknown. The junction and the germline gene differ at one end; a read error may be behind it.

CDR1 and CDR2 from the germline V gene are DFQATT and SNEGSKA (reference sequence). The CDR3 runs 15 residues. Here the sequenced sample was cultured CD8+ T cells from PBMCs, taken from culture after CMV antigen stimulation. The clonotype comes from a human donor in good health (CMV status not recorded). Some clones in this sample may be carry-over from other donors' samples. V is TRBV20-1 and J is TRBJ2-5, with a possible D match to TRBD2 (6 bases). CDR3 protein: CSARDSSGVGETLYF. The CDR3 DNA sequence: TGCAGTGCTAGAGATTCTTCGGGGGTAGGAGAGACCCTGTACTTC.